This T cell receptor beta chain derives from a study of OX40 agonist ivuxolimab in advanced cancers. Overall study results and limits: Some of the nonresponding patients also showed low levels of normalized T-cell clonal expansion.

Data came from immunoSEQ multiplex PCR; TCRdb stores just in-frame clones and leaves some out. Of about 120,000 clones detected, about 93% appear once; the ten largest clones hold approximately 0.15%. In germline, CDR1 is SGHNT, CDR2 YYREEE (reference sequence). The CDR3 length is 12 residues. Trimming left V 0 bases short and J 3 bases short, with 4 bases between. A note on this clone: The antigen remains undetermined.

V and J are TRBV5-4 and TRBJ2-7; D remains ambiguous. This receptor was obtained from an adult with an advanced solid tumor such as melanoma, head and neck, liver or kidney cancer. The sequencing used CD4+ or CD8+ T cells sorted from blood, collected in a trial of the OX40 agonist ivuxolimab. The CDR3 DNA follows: TGTGCCAGCAGCTTGGATAACTACGAGCAGTACTTC. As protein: CASSLDNYEQYF.